The text below deals with one T cell receptor (beta chain). What it binds is not known. These data are taken from a study of post-analysis software for immune sequencing data. Study-wide results and limits: Patients had higher frequencies than controls of roughly 5 TRBV segments, including TRBV5-6, TRBV5-1 and TRBV20-1.

The authors incorporated unique molecular identifiers into the TCR beta cDNA libraries. From the PCR reads, TCRdb called clonotypes with MiXCR, one entry per CDR3 protein. The sample has hundreds of thousands of distinct CDR3 sequences, about 60% seen once. Germline-derived CDR1 and CDR2 are LNHNV and YYDKDF (reference sequence). V lost 0 bases and J 8 bases, leaving 5 bases between the germline ends. The CDR3 spans 12 residues. The receptor comes from a girl aged 2 to 9 with multiple sclerosis. The rearrangement links TRBV15 to TRBJ1-5; D not resolved. The sequenced sample consisted of blood. In DNA, the CDR3 is TGTGCCACCAGCAGAGAGAAGGAGCCCCAGCATTTT. This translates into CATSREKEPQHF.